The present entry profiles one T cell receptor beta chain with its context. Germline values: CDR1 SGHDT, CDR2 YYEEEE. The CDR3 extends over 17 amino acids. V shed 3 bases and J 7 bases; nucleotides not matched to a gene: 10. These data originate in a study of OX40 agonist ivuxolimab in advanced cancers. Data came from immunoSEQ multiplex PCR; TCRdb stores just in-frame clones and leaves some out. The profile shows fewer than 75,000 clones, approximately 88% of them singletons. This clonotype was obtained from an adult with an advanced solid tumor such as melanoma, head and neck, liver or kidney cancer. This sample comprised CD4+ or CD8+ T cells sorted from blood, obtained in a trial of the OX40 agonist ivuxolimab. The rearrangement links TRBV5-6 to TRBJ2-2, with TRBD2 matching 12 bases. The CDR3 DNA reads as TGTGCCAGCAGCTCAACGACTAGCGGGAGAGGAGACGGGGAGCTGTTTTTT. Translating gives CASSSTTSGRGDGELFF.